This paragraph covers one T cell receptor (beta chain) sequence. Negative isolation yielded CD4+ and CD8+ T cells, and FACS enriched TEMRA cells. This sample was taken from a study of CD8 T cells in Susac syndrome. The authors reverse transcribed roughly 0.5 to 1 ug RNA with random hexamers. The immunoSEQ assay covered 54 Vbeta and 13 Jbeta segments for CDR3. One entry per CDR3 protein, called by TCRdb with MiXCR from the immunoSEQ multiplex PCR reads. The repertoire has over 150,000 distinct CDR3 sequences, roughly 96% of them found once; the top ten carry roughly 0.088%. Input material: CD4+ T cells from PBMCs. This clonotype was sampled from a human donor with multiple sclerosis.

This CDR3 is CASSFGLAGKFTETQYF. CDR3 bases: TGTGCCAGCAGCTTCGGACTAGCGGGGAAGTTCACCGAGACCCAGTACTTC. J is TRBJ2-5 and V is TRBV9, with 12 positions matching TRBD2. Trimming cost V 4 bases and J 5 bases; bases outside gene matches: 12. The CDR3 is made up of 17 amino acids. CDR1 SGDLS and CDR2 YYNGEE come from the germline V gene.